The 24 T cell receptor beta chains given below trace back to one sample, sequenced in a study of identical twins. TCRdb re-called the 5' RACE reads through MiXCR, storing one row per CDR3 protein. The table has some 97,000 distinct CDR3 sequences, 5.9% seen once. Sequencing input: memory T cells sorted from blood. The receptors were gathered from a woman in her fifties or sixties in good health.

This clonotype occurred many times. J is TRBJ1-6 and V is TRBV5-1; D is ambiguous. With 0 bases removed from V and 6 bases from J, the gap between germline ends came to 7 bases. The CDR3 consists of 14 residues. Germline CDR1 reads SGHRS; CDR2 reads YFSETQ. The CDR3 sequence: CASSLAGVNSPLHF. CDR3 nucleotides: TGCGCCAGCAGCTTGGCCGGGGTTAATTCACCCCTCCACTTT.

This clonotype was observed a few times. V and J are TRBV19 and TRBJ1-4; D is possibly TRBD1 (5 bases). The germline V and J ends were trimmed by 4 bases and 10 bases, with 13 bases remaining between them. Germline lookup yields CDR1 LNHDA and CDR2 SQIVND (reference sequence). The CDR3 loop spans 13 amino acids. CDR3 amino acids: CASSNQDGGKLFF. DNA for the CDR3: TGTGCCAGTAGTAACCAAGACGGGGGAAAACTGTTTTTT.

This clonotype was counted at least ten times. The CDR3 sequence: CASRHSGRWKDTQYF. CDR3 sequence (DNA): TGTGCCAGCAGACATAGCGGGAGGTGGAAGGATACGCAGTATTTT. The chain is built from TRBV12-3 or TRBV12-4 and TRBJ2-3; 10 nucleotides line up with TRBD2. This CDR3 is 15 amino acids long. V was pared by 6 bases and J by 6 bases, with 9 bases of the junction left unmatched.

The chain employs TRBV23-1 and TRBJ2-5, with TRBD1 identical over 9 bases. TRBV23-1 is assigned to the ORF class and has an uncertain function. CDR3 size: 15 residues. The trim removed 2 bases at V and 5 bases at J, leaving 6 bases unmatched. The CDR3 loop is CASSQGQGSLETQYF. The CDR3 DNA sequence: TGCGCCAGCAGTCAAGGACAGGGGAGTCTCGAGACCCAGTACTTC.

This clonotype was recorded many times. The chain joins TRBV27 to TRBJ2-1; D may be TRBD1 or TRBD2 (5 bases each). The CDR3 has 14 residues. Germline CDR1 and CDR2: MNHEY and SMNVEV (reference sequence). V was cut by 5 bases and J by 10 bases, with 18 bases left in between. The CDR3 protein is CASSPLTPGAEQFF. CDR3 bases: TGTGCCAGCAGTCCTTTAACGCCCGGGGCGGAGCAGTTCTTC.

Many counts were recorded for this clonotype. The gene calls are TRBV12-3 or TRBV12-4 and TRBJ1-1, with 8 positions matching TRBD1. J lost 1 base, V lost 7 bases, and 5 bases had no gene match. The CDR3 runs to 14 residues. DNA of the CDR3: TGTGCCAGCACCTTCGGACAGGGGAACACTGAAGCTTTCTTT. Amino acids: CASTFGQGNTEAFF.

Ten or more counts support this clonotype. The V call is TRBV12-3 or TRBV12-4, the J call TRBJ2-5; 11 nucleotides line up with TRBD1. This CDR3 comprises 14 residues. Unmatched junction bases numbered 0, after V lost 4 bases and J lost 2 bases. CDR3 sequence reads: CASSWDRGQETQYF. As DNA, the CDR3 is TGTGCCAGCAGTTGGGACAGGGGGCAAGAGACCCAGTACTTC.

This clonotype has a handful of counts. The V call is TRBV18, the J call TRBJ1-2, with TRBD1 identical over 10 bases. The length of the CDR3 is 17 residues. Germline CDR1 reads KGHSH; CDR2 reads LQKENI. V lost 3 bases, J lost 5 bases, and 12 bases stayed unmatched. CDR3 sequence: CASSPMSPGQGYYGYTF. CDR3 coding DNA: TGTGCCAGCTCACCTATGAGCCCGGGACAGGGGTATTATGGCTACACCTTC.

This clonotype was seen a few times. This chain links TRBV9 with TRBJ2-5; D may be TRBD1 or TRBD2 (6 bases each). Germline CDR1 and CDR2: SGDLS and YYNGEE. There are 14 residues in the CDR3. Trimming pared 4 bases from V and 4 bases from J, leaving 14 bases between. This CDR3 reads CASSPHGGLETQYF. The CDR3 bases are TGTGCCAGCAGCCCCCACGGGGGCCTAGAGACCCAGTACTTC.

The gene calls are TRBV5-1 and TRBJ2-1; 10 bases are a match to TRBD2. Per germline, CDR1 SGHRS and CDR2 YFSETQ. The CDR3 is 14 amino acids. The trim removed 5 bases at V and 9 bases at J, leaving 8 bases unmatched. CDR3 sequence: CASRLTSGNGEQFF. The CDR3 DNA is TGCGCCAGCAGACTCACTAGCGGGAACGGTGAGCAGTTCTTC. Full variable domain (missing parts from reference TRBV5-1 and TRBJ2-1): KAGVTQTPRYLIKTRGQQVTLSCSPISGHRSVSWYQQTPGQGLQFLFEYFSETQRNKGNFPGRFSGRQFSNSRSEMNVSTLELGDSALYLCASRLTSGNGEQFFGPGTRLTVL.

The table lists this clonotype with many counts. The chain joins TRBV5-1 to TRBJ2-1; 8 nucleotides match TRBD1. This CDR3 has 16 amino acids. Losses at the gene ends were 0 bases for V and 3 bases for J; bases not matched to a gene: 5. Germline assignment: CDR1 SGHRS and CDR2 YFSETQ. This CDR3 reads CASSLAQGAFYNEQFF. CDR3 DNA sequence: TGCGCCAGCAGCTTGGCTCAGGGGGCCTTCTACAATGAGCAGTTCTTC.

This clonotype was detected ten times or more. This chain connects TRBV3-1 to TRBJ2-1, with 13 positions matching TRBD2. Germline V gene data show CDR1 as LGHDT and CDR2 as YNNKEL (reference sequence). V lost 6 bases, J lost 9 bases, and 8 bases stayed unmatched. There are 15 residues in the CDR3. The CDR3 spells CASSFGLAGETEQFF. CDR3 DNA sequence: TGTGCCAGCAGTTTTGGACTAGCGGGAGAAACTGAGCAGTTCTTC.

This clonotype came up many times. The rearrangement uses TRBV9 and TRBJ1-6; TRBD1 might be the D (5 bases). The ends were cut back, 2 bases at V and 6 bases at J, with 12 bases in the middle. The CDR3 spans 15 residues. Germline V gives CDR1 SGDLS, CDR2 YYNGEE. The CDR3 region has the DNA TGTGCCAGCAGCGTTGGGGGACCGAGTAATTCACCCCTCCACTTT. It yields the protein CASSVGGPSNSPLHF.

This clonotype was counted only a few times. The chain carries TRBV6-5 and TRBJ2-2; 11 bases are a match to TRBD2. Germline loops: CDR1 MNHEY, CDR2 SVGAGI. The CDR3 is made up of 15 amino acids. V lost 6 bases, J lost 8 bases, and 8 bases stayed unmatched. CDR3 loop: CASSEGLADRGELFF. The CDR3, as DNA: TGTGCCAGCAGCGAGGGACTAGCGGATAGGGGGGAGCTGTTTTTT.

This clonotype was observed a handful of times. This chain links TRBV20-1 with TRBJ1-5; possible D gene TRBD1, 5 bases. Looked up from germline, CDR1 is DFQATT and CDR2 is SNEGSKA (reference sequence). The V end lost 5 bases, the J end lost 9 bases, and 20 bases lay between the germline ends. There are 14 residues in the CDR3. The CDR3 coding sequence is TGCAGTGCTGCCTTGGGGGACGGGACGAGGCCCCAGCATTTT. Its translation: CSAALGDGTRPQHF.

The chain combines TRBV19 with TRBJ2-2; 7 positions match TRBD1. Germline values: CDR1 LNHDA, CDR2 SQIVND (reference sequence). The length of the CDR3 is 14 residues. Trimming cost V 9 bases and J 4 bases; bases outside gene matches: 8. The DNA for the CDR3 is TGTGCCAGCGAAGAGACAGGGTCCACCGGGGAGCTGTTTTTT. This translates into CASEETGSTGELFF.

This clonotype has ten or more counts. The chain combines TRBV20-1 with TRBJ2-6, with D unclear. The germline V gene has CDR1 DFQATT and CDR2 SNEGSKA (reference sequence). The CDR3 consists of 15 residues. Trimming took 1 base from V and 2 from J, leaving 9 bases between them. This CDR3 reads CSARGVGPGANVLTF. The CDR3 nucleotides are TGCAGTGCTAGAGGTGTGGGCCCTGGGGCCAACGTCCTGACTTTC.

This CDR3 reads CASSPGRGTDTQYF. In DNA form, the CDR3 reads TGTGCCAGCAGCCCCGGGAGGGGCACAGATACGCAGTATTTT. The chain recombines TRBV7-8 with TRBJ2-3, with 8 bases aligning to TRBD2. Germline V gene sequence: CDR1 SGHVS, CDR2 FQNEAQ. The CDR3 length is 14 residues. V gave up 5 bases and J gave up 1 base; unmatched junction bases: 2.

This clonotype is medium-sized (0.01 to 0.1%). CDR3 in DNA: TGTGCCAGCAGCTTAGTGGGGCACACCATATATTTT. Translated, it gives CASSLVGHTIYF. This rearrangement joins TRBV7-9 to TRBJ1-3; D might be TRBD1 (5 bases). CDR1 is SEHNR, CDR2 FQNEAQ, per germline (reference sequence). CDR3 length: 12 residues. V was trimmed by 1 base and J by 8 bases, leaving 6 bases between them.

This clonotype was recorded at least ten times. The rearrangement joins TRBV7-9 to TRBJ2-7; tentatively, D is TRBD1 (8 bases). CDR3 length equals 15 residues. The V and J ends lost 7 bases and 0 bases respectively, with 16 bases between them. Germline V CDR1 and CDR2: SEHNR, FQNEAQ (reference sequence). The CDR3 protein is CASTTGGETSYEQYV. The CDR3 DNA reads as TGTGCCAGCACCACAGGGGGGGAGACCTCCTACGAGCAGTACGTC.

A remark on this clonotype: A much more abundant neighbour one base away suggests this may be a read error. This chain uses TRBV7-2 with TRBJ1-2; D gene uncertain. Germline CDR1 is SGHTA and CDR2 is FQGNSA. The CDR3 has 13 residues. For the CDR3, the DNA is TGTGCCAGCAGCTTTATCCGAAACTCTGGCTACACCTTC. This sequence encodes CASSFIRNSGYTF.

This clonotype appeared many times. The chain has TRBV28 and TRBJ2-1; D is possibly TRBD1 (5 bases). The CDR3 loop spans 16 amino acids. The germline CDR1 and CDR2 sequences are MDHEN and SYDVKM. The V gene lost 7 bases and the J gene lost 0 bases, with 16 bases spanning the gap. CDR3 in amino acids: CASIKRGAFSYNEQFF. Written as DNA, the CDR3 is TGTGCCAGCATCAAAAGGGGCGCCTTCTCCTACAATGAGCAGTTCTTC.

This clonotype appeared many times. The chain is built from TRBV11-3 and TRBJ1-4; D is undetermined. The V gene's germline CDR1 is SGHNT and CDR2 YENEEA. The CDR3 covers 15 residues. V gave up 4 bases and J gave up 3 bases, with 12 bases separating them. The CDR3 region has the DNA TGTGCCAGCAGCTCCGCCTGGGAGCCTAATGAAAAACTGTTTTTT. Its protein product is CASSSAWEPNEKLFF. Variable domain in full (rest from reference TRBV11-3 and TRBJ1-4): EAGVVQSPRYKIIEKKQPVAFWCNPISGHNTLYWYLQNLGQGPELLIRYENEEAVDDSQLPKDRFSAERLKGVDSTLKIQPAELGDSAVYLCASSSAWEPNEKLFFGSGTQLSVL.

At least ten counts were recorded for this clonotype. V usage is TRBV24-1 and J usage is TRBJ2-7, with D tentatively TRBD2 (5 bases). Trimming removed 8 bases from V and 12 bases from J, with 13 bases in between. Germline V gives CDR1 KGHDR, CDR2 SFDVKD. This CDR3 has 10 residues. CDR3 residues: CATNRLRGYV. CDR3 DNA: TGTGCCACCAACCGGCTTCGGGGGTACGTC.